Below are 29 T cell receptor beta chains sequenced from a single sample in a study of T-cell reconstitution after alpha-beta-depleted transplantation in children. As it was prepared, the TCRbeta library received unique molecular identifiers. One entry per CDR3 protein results from TCRdb running MiXCR on the PCR reads. The top ten clones hold about 14% of a sample with more than 500,000 distinct CDR3 sequences, over 10% of them seen once. The sample consisted of PBMCs, mostly from graft donor cells, taken 180 days after TCRalphabeta/CD19-depleted stem cell transplant. Source of these receptors: a female patient aged 2 to 10 who had a stem cell transplant for aplastic anemia, so the T cells may come from the graft donor.

This clonotype has a handful of counts. This chain links TRBV20-1 with TRBJ2-5; tentatively, D is TRBD2 (6 bases). The V gene's germline CDR1 is DFQATT and CDR2 SNEGSKA (reference sequence). The CDR3 has 15 residues. Trimming removed 0 bases from V and 2 bases from J, with 13 bases in between. CDR3 residues: CSAREFSSAQETQYF. The CDR3 region has the DNA TGCAGTGCTAGAGAGTTCTCTAGCGCGCAAGAGACCCAGTACTTC.

This clonotype appeared a few times. V usage is TRBV5-5 and J usage is TRBJ2-7, with D possibly TRBD1 on 6 matching bases. The length of the CDR3 is 14 residues. CDR1 and CDR2 from the germline V gene are SGHKS and YYEKEE (reference sequence). Trimming stripped 0 bases from V and 3 bases from J, with 10 bases between. In DNA form, the CDR3 reads TGTGCCAGCAGCTTGGGGGGACATAACTACGAGCAGTACGTC. It yields the protein CASSLGGHNYEQYV.

This chain joins TRBV9 and TRBJ2-3; the match to TRBD2 covers 9 bases. V was clipped by 4 bases and J by 2 bases; unmatched bases: 2. Germline V lookup: CDR1 SGDLS, CDR2 YYNGEE. This CDR3 has 14 amino acids. CDR3 bases: TGTGCCAGCAGCTCTAGCGGGACCACAGATACGCAGTATTTT. This sequence encodes CASSSSGTTDTQYF.

There are many counts of this clonotype. The chain links TRBV27 to TRBJ1-1, with D possibly TRBD1 on 5 matching bases. Trimming stripped 7 bases from V and 3 bases from J, with 18 bases between. The CDR3 has 15 residues. Germline V CDR1 and CDR2: MNHEY, SMNVEV (reference sequence). The CDR3 nucleotides are TGTGCCAGCAATGTCGGCAGGGCTGGTTACACTGAAGCTTTCTTT. Translated: CASNVGRAGYTEAFF.

At least ten counts were recorded for this clonotype. The rearrangement joins TRBV20-1 to TRBJ2-7; 9 bases agree with TRBD1. The CDR3 contains 16 residues. Germline V gene lookup returns CDR1 DFQATT and CDR2 SNEGSKA (reference sequence). Trimming took 0 bases from V and 4 from J; bases not matched to a gene: 10. The CDR3 is CSARDLGGQGGYEQYF. The CDR3 bases are TGCAGTGCTAGAGATCTCGGGGGACAGGGTGGATACGAGCAGTACTTC.

This clonotype has just a few counts. This chain links TRBV4-3 with TRBJ2-1, with 10 bases matching TRBD2. This CDR3 comprises 14 residues. The V and J ends lost 2 bases and 9 bases, in that order; junction bases with no gene match: 4. The germline V gene has CDR1 LGHNA and CDR2 YSLEER. CDR3 region: CASSQPGLAFEQFF. CDR3 in DNA: TGCGCCAGCAGCCAACCGGGACTAGCGTTTGAGCAGTTCTTC.

The table lists this clonotype with many counts. The rearrangement links TRBV12-3 or TRBV12-4 to TRBJ2-7, with 7 positions matching TRBD1. V was clipped by 4 bases and J by 3 bases; unmatched bases: 6. The CDR3 extends over 14 amino acids. The CDR3 protein is CASSSGQNYYEQYF. The DNA of the CDR3 is TGTGCCAGCAGTTCGGGACAGAATTACTACGAGCAGTACTTC.

The CDR3 sequence is CSVEGSGETQYF. The CDR3 DNA follows: TGCAGCGTTGAGGGGAGCGGGGAGACCCAGTACTTC. The V and J genes are TRBV29-1 and TRBJ2-5; a weak D match, TRBD2 (6 bases). V lost 3 bases to trimming and J lost 5 bases, with 10 bases between them. Germline V gene lookup returns CDR1 SQVTM and CDR2 ANQGSEA. The CDR3 has 12 amino acids.

This clonotype was seen a handful of times. The J gene is TRBJ1-2, the V gene TRBV20-1, with 10 bases that match TRBD1. Germline CDR1 is DFQATT and CDR2 is SNEGSKA (reference sequence). The CDR3 extends over 13 amino acids. After removal of 6 bases from V and 3 bases from J, the junction contained 4 bases not matched to a gene. CDR3 bases: TGCAGTGCCACGACAGGGGGCGACTATGGCTACACCTTC. As protein: CSATTGGDYGYTF.

This clonotype appeared a few times. This rearrangement joins TRBV12-3 or TRBV12-4 to TRBJ1-1; a possible D gene is TRBD1 (5 bases). Trimming pared 9 bases from V and 7 bases from J, leaving 12 bases between. The CDR3 runs 11 residues. CDR3 loop: CASGGGIEAFF. As DNA, the CDR3 is TGTGCCAGTGGGGGGGGAATTGAAGCTTTCTTT.

This clonotype showed up just a few times. The rearrangement uses TRBV20-1 and TRBJ1-5, with 9 positions matching TRBD1. The trim removed 3 bases at V and 1 base at J, leaving 1 base unmatched. The CDR3 extends over 14 amino acids. Looked up from germline, CDR1 is DFQATT and CDR2 is SNEGSKA (reference sequence). CDR3 sequence: CSARTGGSNQPQHF. The CDR3 coding sequence is TGCAGTGCTAGGACAGGGGGAAGCAATCAGCCCCAGCATTTT.

The sample holds a few counts of this clonotype. The V gene is TRBV29-1, the J gene TRBJ1-6; the D gene is possibly TRBD1 (6 bases). Germline assignment: CDR1 SQVTM and CDR2 ANQGSEA. With 5 bases removed from V and 7 bases from J, the gap between germline ends came to 15 bases. The CDR3 is 14 residues long. Written as DNA, the CDR3 is TGCAGCGTTACCCACAGGGAAGGAAATTCACCCCTCCACTTT. Amino acids: CSVTHREGNSPLHF.

V gene TRBV20-1 combines with J gene TRBJ1-6; 9 nucleotides align to TRBD1. V lost 3 bases and J lost 9; bases outside the gene matches: 6. Germline CDR1 DFQATT, CDR2 SNEGSKA (reference sequence). This CDR3 region has 14 residues. The CDR3 sequence: CSARAGTGLSPLHF. CDR3 bases: TGCAGTGCTAGGGCAGGGACAGGGCTTTCACCCCTCCACTTT.

The CDR3 region is CASSFSGGRNTGELFF. The CDR3 DNA sequence: TGTGCCAGCAGTTTCTCTGGCGGCCGTAACACCGGGGAGCTGTTTTTT. The V gene is TRBV27, the J gene TRBJ2-2; the D is unclear. This CDR3 has 16 amino acids. The germline gives CDR1 MNHEY, CDR2 SMNVEV (reference sequence). Deletions cut 3 bases from V and 2 bases from J, with 13 bases between.

This clonotype came up a few times. The chain employs TRBV12-3 or TRBV12-4 and TRBJ1-2, with D hard to call. The CDR3 has 16 residues. Trimming cost V 4 bases and J 0 bases, with 15 bases left between them. DNA of the CDR3: TGTGCCAGCAGTTCAGATTATAAGGTGGCTAACTATGGCTACACCTTC. This codes for CASSSDYKVANYGYTF.

This chain uses TRBV15 with TRBJ2-5; D is unresolved. The CDR3 has 14 amino acids. CDR1 and CDR2 (germline): LNHNV, YYDKDF (reference sequence). V was cut by 1 base and J by 2 bases, with 8 bases left in between. This chain's CDR3 is CATSRVSQQETQYF. The CDR3 DNA is TGTGCCACCAGCAGAGTAAGTCAGCAAGAGACCCAGTACTTC.

This clonotype was counted between two and nine times. The V gene is TRBV18, the J gene TRBJ2-7; 10 positions match TRBD1. The trim removed 4 bases at V and 4 bases at J, leaving 13 bases unmatched. The germline CDR1 and CDR2 sequences are KGHSH and LQKENI. The CDR3 is made up of 17 amino acids. The CDR3 nucleotides read TGTGCCAGCTCACAGACCCAAACCGGGACAGGGGCGTACGAGCAGTACTTC. Protein: CASSQTQTGTGAYEQYF.

J is TRBJ2-7 and V is TRBV5-1, with a possible D match to TRBD1 (5 bases). CDR1 and CDR2 from the germline V gene are SGHRS and YFSETQ. The CDR3 extends over 17 amino acids. V lost 4 bases and J 0 bases, leaving 20 bases between the germline ends. Here the CDR3 reads CASSQPTEKRSSYEQYF. Written as DNA, the CDR3 is TGCGCCAGCAGCCAACCGACAGAAAAGAGGAGCTCCTACGAGCAGTACTTC.

There are many counts of this clonotype. The rearrangement joins TRBV12-3 or TRBV12-4 to TRBJ1-5; the D is unclear. The V end lost 5 bases, the J end lost 1 base, and 15 bases lay between the germline ends. The CDR3 contains 16 residues. Here the CDR3 reads CASSPPGLLSNQPQHF. The CDR3 nucleotides are TGTGCCAGCAGTCCCCCCGGGCTTCTGAGCAATCAGCCCCAGCATTTT.

The chain couples TRBV7-2 to TRBJ2-7; TRBD2 matches 16 bases. V dropped 5 bases and J dropped 0; count of bases not matched to a gene: 10. The CDR3 consists of 19 residues. Germline loops: CDR1 SGHTA, CDR2 FQGNSA. Here the CDR3 reads CASSLALGTSGRDSYEQYF. As DNA, the CDR3 is TGTGCCAGCAGCCTCGCACTAGGGACTAGCGGGAGGGACTCCTACGAGCAGTACTTC.

This clonotype was recorded a few times. The CDR3, as DNA: TGCAGTGCTAGAGATCGGGAGGTTACTTACAATGAGCAGTTCTTC. Translating gives CSARDREVTYNEQFF. The chain recombines TRBV20-1 with TRBJ2-1, with 7 bases lining up with TRBD2. Germline V gene data show CDR1 as DFQATT and CDR2 as SNEGSKA (reference sequence). The CDR3 is 15 amino acids. The ends lost 0 bases at V and 4 bases at J; junction bases unmatched: 6.

This clonotype came up many times. J is TRBJ1-2 and V is TRBV28; D may be TRBD1 (5 bases). The CDR3 extends over 11 amino acids. The V gene lost 2 bases and the J gene lost 9 bases, with 7 bases spanning the gap. Germline V CDR1 and CDR2: MDHEN, SYDVKM. The CDR3 here is CASSLQGRYTF. As DNA, the CDR3 is TGTGCCAGCAGTTTACAGGGACGCTACACCTTC.

The chain couples TRBV5-1 to TRBJ2-7, with D possibly TRBD1 on 6 matching bases. The CDR3 runs to 14 residues. Germline CDR1 is SGHRS and CDR2 is YFSETQ. CDR3 amino acids: CASSLQGPEGEQYV. DNA for the CDR3: TGCGCCAGTAGCTTACAGGGCCCAGAGGGGGAGCAGTACGTC.

There are a few counts of this clonotype. The J gene is TRBJ2-2, the V gene TRBV7-2, with 11 positions matching TRBD1. Germline values: CDR1 SGHTA, CDR2 FQGNSA. The CDR3 totals 16 residues. V gave up 5 bases and J gave up 3 bases; unmatched junction bases: 5. The CDR3 coding sequence is TGTGCCAGCAGCAAGCGGACAGGGGGCCACACCGGGGAGCTGTTTTTT. This sequence encodes CASSKRTGGHTGELFF. Drawing the rest from reference TRBV7-2 and TRBJ2-2, the complete variable domain is GAGVSQSPSNKVTEKGKDVELRCDPISGHTALYWYRQSLGQGLEFLIYFQGNSAPDKSGLPSDRFSAERTGGSVSTLTIQRTQQEDSAVYLCASSKRTGGHTGELFFGEGSRLTVL.

The gene calls are TRBV20-1 and TRBJ2-5; D unresolved. This CDR3 spans 11 amino acids. V was shortened by 2 bases and J by 7 bases, with 8 bases between the two germline ends. The germline V gene has CDR1 DFQATT and CDR2 SNEGSKA (reference sequence). The CDR3 protein is CSARSIRTQYF. CDR3 in DNA: TGCAGTGCTAGATCCATAAGGACCCAGTACTTC.

The chain recombines TRBV25-1 with TRBJ1-1; D unresolved. Looked up from germline, CDR1 is MGHDK and CDR2 is SYGVNS. V was cut by 4 bases and J by 4 bases, with 13 bases left in between. This CDR3 is built from 14 residues. CDR3 loop: CASSAWTRGTEAFF. The CDR3 DNA reads as TGTGCCAGCAGTGCTTGGACCCGGGGCACTGAAGCTTTCTTT.

This clonotype was detected only a few times. CDR3: CASRSEGGQPQHF. DNA of the CDR3: TGTGCCAGCAGAAGTGAGGGTGGCCAGCCCCAGCATTTT. The chain uses TRBV12-3 or TRBV12-4 and TRBJ1-5; no definite D call. Deletions cut 6 bases from V and 7 bases from J, with 13 bases between. CDR3 length: 13 residues.

This clonotype was detected many times. The chain carries TRBV20-1 and TRBJ2-5; 8 bases agree with TRBD2. This CDR3 has 14 residues. Trimming cost V 0 bases and J 5 bases; bases outside gene matches: 5. Germline lookup yields CDR1 DFQATT and CDR2 SNEGSKA (reference sequence). The CDR3 DNA is TGCAGTGCTAGAGATCGGGGGGGGCTGGAGACCCAGTACTTC. Translation: CSARDRGGLETQYF.

The chain combines TRBV6-1 with TRBJ2-4, with a weak D call TRBD1 (5 bases). CDR1 and CDR2 from the germline V gene are MNHNS and SASEGT. V gave up 6 bases and J gave up 11 bases, with 17 bases separating them. CDR3 size: 13 residues. The CDR3 region is CASSPLMTVFQYF. As DNA, the CDR3 is TGTGCCAGCAGCCCCTTGATGACAGTCTTTCAGTACTTC.